Presented here are 9 T cell receptor beta chains from one specimen sequenced in a study of blood T cell repertoires in COVID-19. TCRdb keeps only in-frame clones here, not all; method: immunoSEQ multiplex PCR. The sample records 250,000 to 400,000 clones, roughly 88% being singletons. The sequencing sample was made of peripheral blood. All receptors come from a woman under 40 with COVID-19, enrolled during active disease.

The rearrangement links TRBV1 to TRBJ2-7; the DNA was not compared with TRBD1, the D call given in the table. TRBV1 is termed a pseudogene. The CDR3 loop spans 15 amino acids. CDR3: CTSSQEDRGAYEQYV. In DNA, the CDR3 is TGCACCAGCAGCCAAGAGGACAGGGGGGCCTACGAGCAGTACGTC.

The chain joins TRBV11-2 to TRBJ2-5; maybe TRBD2 (7 bases). V dropped 3 bases and J dropped 5 bases, with 19 bases sitting between them. Germline V gene lookup returns CDR1 SGHAT and CDR2 FQNNGV. The CDR3 totals 16 residues. CDR3 DNA: TGTGCCAGCAGCTTGGGAGGGGGGGGTAAATGGGAGACCCAGTACTTC. Its translation is CASSLGGGGKWETQYF.

The table lists this clone with a count of one. This chain joins TRBV28 and TRBJ1-1, with 9 bases matching TRBD1. The germline V gene has CDR1 MDHEN and CDR2 SYDVKM. The CDR3 spans 15 residues. V lost 8 bases, J lost 1 base, and 8 bases stayed unmatched. CDR3 protein: CASYGTGRGNTEAFF. The CDR3 region has the DNA TGTGCCAGCTATGGGACAGGGAGGGGGAACACTGAAGCTTTCTTT.

This clone has a count of ten or more. The chain combines TRBV11-3 with TRBJ2-3; 9 positions match TRBD1. V shed 1 base, J shed 4 bases, and the junction held 6 bases outside the gene matches. The CDR3 extends over 16 amino acids. CDR1 SGHNT and CDR2 YENEEA come from the germline V gene. The CDR3 sequence: CASSLAPGQGPDTQYF. The CDR3 bases are TGTGCCAGCAGCTTAGCGCCGGGACAGGGACCAGATACGCAGTATTTT.

J is TRBJ1-2 and V is TRBV7-2, with D maybe TRBD1 (5 bases). The CDR3 is made up of 15 amino acids. V lost 4 bases and J 2 bases, leaving 14 bases between the germline ends. Germline loops: CDR1 SGHTA, CDR2 FQGNSA. For the CDR3, the DNA is TGTGCCAGCAGCTCCGGCGGGACGGGCAACTATGGCTACACCTTC. It specifies CASSSGGTGNYGYTF.

V gene TRBV9 combines with J gene TRBJ1-2; no clear D gene. Trimming stripped 0 bases from V and 0 bases from J, with 6 bases between. The CDR3 is 14 amino acids. Germline CDR1 SGDLS, CDR2 YYNGEE. This CDR3 is CASSVATANYGYTF. The CDR3 DNA is TGTGCCAGCAGCGTAGCTACAGCTAACTATGGCTACACCTTC.

The chain has TRBV12-3 or TRBV12-4 and TRBJ1-1, with D maybe TRBD1 (6 bases). Trimming shortened V by 6 bases and J by 7 bases, and 15 bases separated the two germline ends. This CDR3 comprises 13 residues. CDR3 in amino acids: CASSTQQGFEAFF. The CDR3 DNA reads as TGTGCCAGCAGCACCCAACAGGGATTTGAAGCTTTCTTT.

The chain's CDR3 is CASSWGTDQPQHF. Written as DNA, the CDR3 is TGTGCCAGCAGCTGGGGGACAGATCAGCCCCAGCATTTT. This chain links TRBV5-5 with TRBJ1-5, with 7 positions matching TRBD1. Per the germline V gene, CDR1 is SGHKS and CDR2 is YYEKEE (reference sequence). The CDR3 is made up of 13 amino acids. Trimming cost V 3 bases and J 5 bases; bases outside gene matches: 2.

The chain links TRBV29-1 to TRBJ2-3, with TRBD1 matching over 9 bases. The CDR3 covers 14 residues. V shed 6 bases, J shed 2 bases, and the junction held 6 bases outside the gene matches. Germline V lookup: CDR1 SQVTM, CDR2 ANQGSEA. CDR3 bases: TGCAGCGTCGCCGGGACAGGGCTCACAGATACGCAGTATTTT. Its translation: CSVAGTGLTDTQYF.